These 15 T cell receptor beta chains were all obtained from the same sample, sequenced in a study of spatial heterogeneity in lung cancer. TCRdb reprocessed the 5' RACE reads via MiXCR and lists one record per CDR3 protein. The data contain roughly 39,000 distinct CDR3 sequences, under 7.5% of them singletons. Regarding time point: sample taken at primary tumor resection. Sequencing was performed on PBMCs, taken at surgery. The receptors originated from a female donor with early-stage non-small cell lung cancer.

In this sample, this clonotype turned up a few times. The chain joins TRBV11-2 to TRBJ2-2, with D hard to call. CDR1 and CDR2 (germline): SGHAT, FQNNGV. Deletions cut 2 bases from V and 4 bases from J, with 5 bases between. CDR3 size: 13 residues. The CDR3, as DNA: TGTGCCAGCAGCTTAACAGCCACCGGGGAGCTGTTTTTT. Translating gives CASSLTATGELFF.

This clonotype was recorded at least ten times. The chain is built from TRBV5-1 and TRBJ2-5, with D possibly called TRBD1 or TRBD2 (5 bases each). Trimming pared 2 bases from V and 5 bases from J, leaving 13 bases between. From germline, CDR1 is SGHRS and CDR2 YFSETQ. The CDR3 runs 14 residues. The CDR3, as DNA: TGCGCCAGCAGCTTAACCGGGACGGATGAGACCCAGTACTTC. It yields the protein CASSLTGTDETQYF.

This clonotype was counted at least ten times. This chain joins TRBV6-5 and TRBJ1-6; D is possibly TRBD1 (5 bases). The germline V gene encodes CDR1 MNHEY and CDR2 SVGAGI. V shed 0 bases and J shed 7 bases, with 10 bases lying between them. The CDR3 length is 15 residues. The DNA of the CDR3 is TGTGCCAGCAGTTACTCTACTAGGGGCAATTCACCCCTCCACTTT. Its protein product is CASSYSTRGNSPLHF.

This clonotype was counted between two and nine times. J is TRBJ1-2 and V is TRBV12-3 or TRBV12-4, with TRBD1 identical over 7 bases. There are 14 residues in the CDR3. J lost 3 bases, V lost 6 bases, and 7 bases had no gene match. In nucleotides, the CDR3 is TGTGCCAGCAGGGAGACAGGGCAGGACTATGGCTACACCTTC. Residues: CASRETGQDYGYTF.

The chain joins TRBV6-5 to TRBJ1-6; TRBD1 matches 7 bases. CDR1 is MNHEY, CDR2 SVGAGI, per germline. After removal of 2 bases from V and 5 bases from J, the junction contained 9 bases not matched to a gene. This CDR3 has 17 residues. The CDR3 loop is CASSYTLSGGHNSPLHF. Written as DNA, the CDR3 is TGTGCCAGCAGTTACACTCTCTCAGGGGGGCATAATTCACCCCTCCACTTT.

This clonotype has just a few counts. The chain couples TRBV3-1 to TRBJ2-7; 10 positions match TRBD2. CDR3 length: 15 residues. J lost 5 bases, V lost 4 bases, and 8 bases had no gene match. The V gene's germline CDR1 is LGHDT and CDR2 YNNKEL (reference sequence). DNA of the CDR3: TGTGCCAGCAGCCGGCTGACTAGCGGGCGCGACGAGCAGTACTTC. The encoded protein is CASSRLTSGRDEQYF.

This clonotype was seen ten or more times. The CDR3 sequence is CASIPGTGISYEQYF. The CDR3 bases are TGTGCCAGCATCCCAGGGACAGGGATTTCCTACGAGCAGTACTTC. The V and J genes are TRBV21-1 and TRBJ2-7; the table's D call TRBD1 went unverified against the DNA. TRBV21-1 is recorded as a pseudogene. The CDR3 consists of 15 residues.

This clonotype showed up just a few times. This chain links TRBV25-1 with TRBJ1-4; possible D gene TRBD1, 6 bases. This CDR3 comprises 14 residues. CDR1 and CDR2 from the germline V gene are MGHDK and SYGVNS. Between the trimmed V and J ends, which lost 6 bases and 5 bases, there was a span of 13 bases. For the CDR3, the DNA is TGTGCCAGCAGGACAGGCCCGATAAATGAAAAACTGTTTTTT. This sequence encodes CASRTGPINEKLFF.

The chain employs TRBV14 and TRBJ2-5, with TRBD1 as a possible D gene (6 bases). The V end was cut by 0 bases, the J end by 0 bases, with 11 bases between. CDR3 size: 16 residues. CDR1 is SGHDN and CDR2 is FVKESK in the germline V gene. CDR3 amino acids: CASSQDWGLDQETQYF. The CDR3 coding sequence is TGTGCCAGCAGCCAAGATTGGGGGCTAGACCAAGAGACCCAGTACTTC.

Ten or more counts support this clonotype. The chain couples TRBV14 to TRBJ2-7, with TRBD1 identical over 9 bases. V was pared by 2 bases and J by 3 bases, with 8 bases of the junction left unmatched. Germline CDR1 reads SGHDN; CDR2 reads FVKESK. CDR3 length: 16 amino acids. The CDR3 sequence is CASSQPPGTGNYEQYF. The CDR3, as DNA: TGTGCCAGCAGCCAACCTCCCGGGACAGGGAACTACGAGCAGTACTTC.

The gene calls are TRBV28 and TRBJ2-7, with a possible D match to TRBD2 (7 bases). The CDR3 consists of 14 residues. V lost 8 bases to trimming and J lost 2 bases, with 16 bases between them. The germline CDR1 and CDR2 sequences are MDHEN and SYDVKM. The CDR3 nucleotides read TGTGCCAGCGGCCTCGGGGGGCTCACCTACGAGCAGTACTTC. As protein: CASGLGGLTYEQYF.

This clonotype was observed many times. The gene calls are TRBV12-3 or TRBV12-4 and TRBJ2-7; no clear D gene. CDR3 length: 11 residues. Trimming took 3 bases from V and 4 from J, leaving 4 bases between them. The CDR3 nucleotides read TGTGCCAGCAGTTTTTATTACGAGCAGTACTTC. It yields the protein CASSFYYEQYF.

This clonotype was found many times. CDR3 in amino acids: CASSLPGQGLYEQYF. As DNA, the CDR3 is TGTGCCAGTAGCCTTCCGGGACAGGGACTTTACGAGCAGTACTTC. This sequence joins TRBV19 and TRBJ2-7; TRBD1 agrees at 9 bases. This CDR3 has 15 amino acids. Trimming cost V 6 bases and J 4 bases; bases outside gene matches: 10. Germline V gives CDR1 LNHDA, CDR2 SQIVND (reference sequence).

The sample holds many counts of this clonotype. J is TRBJ2-3 and V is TRBV9; possibly TRBD2 for D (6 bases). Germline lookup yields CDR1 SGDLS and CDR2 YYNGEE. CDR3 size: 14 residues. The germline V and J ends were trimmed by 4 bases and 5 bases, with 14 bases remaining between them. The CDR3 is CASSSGLAKDTQYF. The DNA for the CDR3 is TGTGCCAGCAGCTCCGGGCTAGCGAAAGATACGCAGTATTTT.

This clonotype was detected only a few times. The chain has TRBV12-3 or TRBV12-4 and TRBJ1-6; D might be TRBD1 (6 bases). The CDR3 length is 19 residues. V lost 4 bases and J 0 bases, leaving 19 bases between the germline ends. DNA of the CDR3: TGTGCCAGCAGTTCATCCGTGGACAGCCGAAGCTCCTATAATTCACCCCTCCACTTT. Encoded protein: CASSSSVDSRSSYNSPLHF.